This T cell receptor beta chain was found in a study of blood T cells in healthy people across ages. A second PCR of roughly 7 to 11 cycles used a sample-barcoded 5' primer and a J-beta primer mix. TCRdb re-derived calls from the 5' RACE reads in MiXCR, one entry per CDR3 protein. Here the sample spans approximately 850,000 distinct CDR3 sequences, 58% being singletons. Findings of the study overall: Samples with more naive T cells showed higher observed beta diversity. The lack of PBMC sorting stopped any conclusive naive versus antigen-experienced comparison. Whereas aged donors had fewer naive CD4+ cells, long-lived donors had more of them and higher diversity.

Aged roughly 6 to 90, donors were systemically healthy Caucasians from Russia. The J segment lost 6 bases and the V segment lost 1 base, leaving 4 bases of the junction unmatched. Germline CDR1 reads LGHNA; CDR2 reads YSLEER. The CDR3 totals 15 residues. A remark on this clonotype: Its specificity is not known.

This TCR derives from a man aged 30-40 years in good health. The sequenced sample was blood. The chain recombines TRBV4-3 with TRBJ2-3; 10 positions agree with TRBD2. CDR3: CASSQAAGGLDTQYF. The CDR3 DNA follows: TGCGCCAGCAGCCAAGCAGCGGGAGGGCTGGATACGCAGTATTTT.